This is a list of T cell receptor beta chains from one sample in a study of CD8 T cells in Susac syndrome. TCRdb used MiXCR to reprocess the immunoSEQ multiplex PCR reads, holding one entry per CDR3 protein. The sample yields roughly 150,000 distinct CDR3 sequences, approximately 95% seen once. Sequencing input: CD4+ T cells from PBMCs. Receptor source: a human donor with Susac syndrome. Each CDR3 is given with its conserved first and last residue. The D gene is left open where the match is weak.

v_gene: TRBV2
j_gene: TRBJ2-7
d_gene: .
CDR3aa: CASSEAGGEQYF
CDR3nt: TGTGCCAGCAGTGAAGCCGGGGGCGAGCAGTACTTC

v_gene: TRBV5-4
j_gene: TRBJ1-2
d_gene: .
CDR3aa: CASSKTEFRGYTF
CDR3nt: TGTGCCAGCAGCAAAACGGAATTCCGGGGCTACACCTTC

v_gene: TRBV25-1
j_gene: TRBJ1-2
d_gene: .
CDR3aa: CASRQAYGYTF
CDR3nt: TGTGCCAGCAGACAGGCTTATGGCTACACCTTC

v_gene: TRBV11-3
j_gene: TRBJ2-3
d_gene: .
CDR3aa: CASSLEARSDTQYF
CDR3nt: TGTGCCAGCAGCTTAGAGGCTAGATCAGATACGCAGTATTTT

v_gene: TRBV9
j_gene: TRBJ1-2
d_gene: .
CDR3aa: CASSVGEGNGYTF
CDR3nt: TGTGCCAGCAGCGTAGGAGAGGGAAATGGCTACACCTTC

v_gene: TRBV12-3/TRBV12-4
j_gene: TRBJ1-2
d_gene: .
CDR3aa: CASSPDSGYGYTF
CDR3nt: TGTGCCAGCAGTCCGGACAGCGGCTATGGCTACACCTTC

v_gene: TRBV7-3
j_gene: TRBJ2-1
d_gene: TRBD2
CDR3aa: CASSFAGTSSYNEQFF
CDR3nt: TGTGCCAGCAGCTTCGCCGGGACTAGCTCCTACAATGAGCAGTTCTTC

v_gene: TRBV9
j_gene: TRBJ2-1
d_gene: TRBD2
CDR3aa: CASSVSGASSYNEQFF
CDR3nt: TGTGCCAGCAGCGTAAGCGGGGCGAGCTCCTACAATGAGCAGTTCTTC

v_gene: TRBV9
j_gene: TRBJ2-3
d_gene: .
CDR3aa: CASSVAGSSDLGTQYF
CDR3nt: TGTGCCAGCAGCGTAGCGGGCAGTTCGGACCTGGGTACGCAGTATTTT

v_gene: TRBV12-5
j_gene: TRBJ2-1
d_gene: .
CDR3aa: CASGLSGYNEQFF
CDR3nt: TGTGCTAGTGGTTTGTCGGGCTACAATGAGCAGTTCTTC

v_gene: TRBV6-2/TRBV6-3
j_gene: TRBJ2-3
d_gene: .
CDR3aa: CASSYRATSTDTQYF
CDR3nt: TGTGCCAGCAGTTATCGGGCTACCAGCACAGATACGCAGTATTTT

v_gene: TRBV7-2
j_gene: TRBJ1-6
d_gene: .
CDR3aa: CATEDSIYNSPLHF
CDR3nt: TGTGCCACCGAGGACAGCATTTATAATTCACCCCTCCACTTT

v_gene: TRBV24-1
j_gene: TRBJ2-2
d_gene: .
CDR3aa: CATSDPGTDNTGELFF
CDR3nt: TGTGCCACCAGTGATCCCGGGACGGATAACACCGGGGAGCTGTTTTTT

v_gene: TRBV12-3/TRBV12-4
j_gene: TRBJ1-1
d_gene: .
CDR3aa: CASSLSGMRTEAFF
CDR3nt: TGTGCCAGCAGTTTGTCAGGGATGAGAACTGAAGCTTTCTTT

v_gene: TRBV11-3
j_gene: TRBJ2-3
d_gene: TRBD2
CDR3aa: CASSLVSGGPDTQYF
CDR3nt: TGTGCCAGCAGCTTAGTTAGCGGGGGGCCAGATACGCAGTATTTT

v_gene: TRBV12-3/TRBV12-4
j_gene: TRBJ1-6
d_gene: .
CDR3aa: CASSLKGGSPLHF
CDR3nt: TGTGCCAGCAGTTTAAAGGGAGGCTCACCCCTCCACTTT

v_gene: TRBV5-1
j_gene: TRBJ2-4
d_gene: TRBD1
CDR3aa: CASSSGQANIQYF
CDR3nt: TGCGCCAGCAGCTCCGGACAGGCAAACATTCAGTACTTC